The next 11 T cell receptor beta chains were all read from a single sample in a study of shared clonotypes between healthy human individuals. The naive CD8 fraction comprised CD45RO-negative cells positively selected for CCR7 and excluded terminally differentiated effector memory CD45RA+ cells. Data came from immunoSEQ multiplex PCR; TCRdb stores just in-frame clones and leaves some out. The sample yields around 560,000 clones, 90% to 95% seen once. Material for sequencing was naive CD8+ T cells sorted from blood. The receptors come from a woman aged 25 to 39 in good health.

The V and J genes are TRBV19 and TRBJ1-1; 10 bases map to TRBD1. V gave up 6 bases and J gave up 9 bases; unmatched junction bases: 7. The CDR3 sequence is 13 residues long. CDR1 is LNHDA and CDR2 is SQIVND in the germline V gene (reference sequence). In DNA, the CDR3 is TGTGCCAGTAGCTTAGGGACAGGGGAAAAAGCTTTCTTT. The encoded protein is CASSLGTGEKAFF.

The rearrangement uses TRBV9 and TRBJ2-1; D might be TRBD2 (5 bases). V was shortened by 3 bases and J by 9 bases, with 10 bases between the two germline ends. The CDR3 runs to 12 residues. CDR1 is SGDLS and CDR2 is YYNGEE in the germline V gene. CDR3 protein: CASSGNGGEQFF. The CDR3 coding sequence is TGTGCCAGCAGCGGGAATGGAGGTGAGCAGTTCTTC.

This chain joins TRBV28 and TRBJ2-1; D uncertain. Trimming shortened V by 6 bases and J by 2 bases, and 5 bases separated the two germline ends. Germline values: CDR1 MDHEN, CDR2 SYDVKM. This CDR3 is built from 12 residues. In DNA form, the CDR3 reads TGTGCCAGCAGGGACCCCTACAATGAGCAGTTCTTC. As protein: CASRDPYNEQFF. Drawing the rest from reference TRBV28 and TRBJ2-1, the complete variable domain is DVKVTQSSRYLVKRTGEKVFLECVQDMDHENMFWYRQDPGLGLRLIYFSYDVKMKEKGDIPEGYSVSREKKERFSLILESASTNQTSMYLCASRDPYNEQFFGPGTRLTVL.

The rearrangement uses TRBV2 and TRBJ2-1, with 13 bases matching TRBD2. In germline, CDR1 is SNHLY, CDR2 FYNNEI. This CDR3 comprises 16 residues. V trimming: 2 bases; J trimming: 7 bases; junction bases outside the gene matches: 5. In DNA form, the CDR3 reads TGTGCCAGCAGTGAACCGACTAGCGGGAGGAGAAATGAGCAGTTCTTC. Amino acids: CASSEPTSGRRNEQFF. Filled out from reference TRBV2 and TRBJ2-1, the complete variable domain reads EPEVTQTPSHQVTQMGQEVILRCVPISNHLYFYWYRQILGQKVEFLVSFYNNEISEKSEIFDDQFSVERPDGSNFTLKIRSTKLEDSAMYFCASSEPTSGRRNEQFFGPGTRLTVL.

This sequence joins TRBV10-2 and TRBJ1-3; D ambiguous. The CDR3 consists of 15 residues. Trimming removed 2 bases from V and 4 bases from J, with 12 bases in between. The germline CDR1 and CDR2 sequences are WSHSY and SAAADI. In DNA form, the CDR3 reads TGCGCCAGCAGTGAGAGCTGGGGAGGAGGAAACACCATATATTTT. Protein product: CASSESWGGGNTIYF.

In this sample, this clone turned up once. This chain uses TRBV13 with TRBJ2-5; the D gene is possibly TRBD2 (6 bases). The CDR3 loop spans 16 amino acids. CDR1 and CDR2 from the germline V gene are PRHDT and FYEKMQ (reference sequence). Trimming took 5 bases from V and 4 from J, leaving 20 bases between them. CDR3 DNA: TGTGCCAGCAGCAGCGGAGGGGTTATTGTACCAGAGACCCAGTACTTC. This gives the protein CASSSGGVIVPETQYF.

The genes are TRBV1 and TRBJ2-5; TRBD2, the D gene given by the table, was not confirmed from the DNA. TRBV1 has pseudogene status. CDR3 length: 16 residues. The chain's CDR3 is CTSSPRSSGRGETQYF. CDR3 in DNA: TGCACCAGCAGCCCAAGATCTAGCGGGAGAGGAGAGACCCAGTACTTC.

The CDR3 DNA follows: TGTGCCAGCAGCGTAGGGCTAGCCTCTTCCTCTCGGAACACCGGGGAGCTGTTTTTT. This sequence encodes CASSVGLASSSRNTGELFF. V usage is TRBV9 and J usage is TRBJ2-2; possibly TRBD2 for D (5 bases). Trimming left V 0 bases short and J 1 base short, with 19 bases between. Germline lookup yields CDR1 SGDLS and CDR2 YYNGEE. The CDR3 has 19 residues.

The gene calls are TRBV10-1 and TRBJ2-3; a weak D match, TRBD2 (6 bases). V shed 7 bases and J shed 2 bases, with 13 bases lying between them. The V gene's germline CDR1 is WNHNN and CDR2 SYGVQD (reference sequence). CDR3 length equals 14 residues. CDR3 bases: TGCGCCAGCAACCCGGGAGTCTACACAGATACGCAGTATTTT. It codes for CASNPGVYTDTQYF.

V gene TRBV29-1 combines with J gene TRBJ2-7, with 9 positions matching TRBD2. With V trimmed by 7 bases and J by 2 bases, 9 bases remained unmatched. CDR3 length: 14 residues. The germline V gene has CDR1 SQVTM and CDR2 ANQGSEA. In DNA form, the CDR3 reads TGCAGCGCCAGTCTAGCGGGACAGACCTACGAGCAGTACTTC. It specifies CSASLAGQTYEQYF.

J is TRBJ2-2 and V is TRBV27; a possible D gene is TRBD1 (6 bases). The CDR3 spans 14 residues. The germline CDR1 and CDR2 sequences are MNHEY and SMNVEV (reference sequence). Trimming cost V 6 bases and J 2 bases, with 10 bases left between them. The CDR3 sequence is CASRWTANTGELFF. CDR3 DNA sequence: TGTGCCAGCAGATGGACAGCCAACACCGGGGAGCTGTTTTTT.